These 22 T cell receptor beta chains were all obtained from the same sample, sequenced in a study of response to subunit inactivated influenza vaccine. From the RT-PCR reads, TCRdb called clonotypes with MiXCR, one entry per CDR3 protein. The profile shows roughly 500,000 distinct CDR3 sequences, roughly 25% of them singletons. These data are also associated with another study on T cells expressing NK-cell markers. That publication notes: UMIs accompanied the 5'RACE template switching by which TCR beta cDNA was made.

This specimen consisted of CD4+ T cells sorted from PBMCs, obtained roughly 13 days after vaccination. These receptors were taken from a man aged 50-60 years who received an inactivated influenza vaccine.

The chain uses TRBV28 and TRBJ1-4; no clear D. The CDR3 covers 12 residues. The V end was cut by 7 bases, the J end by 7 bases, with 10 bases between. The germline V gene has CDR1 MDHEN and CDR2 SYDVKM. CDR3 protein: CASNIGSEKLFF. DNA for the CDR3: TGTGCCAGCAACATAGGGAGTGAAAAACTGTTTTTT.

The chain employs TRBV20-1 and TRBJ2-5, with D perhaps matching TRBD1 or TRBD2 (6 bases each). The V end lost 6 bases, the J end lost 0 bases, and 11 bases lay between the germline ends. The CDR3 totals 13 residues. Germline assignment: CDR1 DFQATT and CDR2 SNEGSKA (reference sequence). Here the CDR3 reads CSARRGHQETQYF. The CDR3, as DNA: TGCAGTGCACGCCGGGGGCACCAAGAGACCCAGTACTTC.

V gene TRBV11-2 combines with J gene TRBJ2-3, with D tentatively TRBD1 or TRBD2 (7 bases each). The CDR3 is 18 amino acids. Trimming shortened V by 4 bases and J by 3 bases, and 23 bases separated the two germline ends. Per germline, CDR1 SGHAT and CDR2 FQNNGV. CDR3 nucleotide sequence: TGTGCCAGCAGCTCCGTCGTTCCCCGACAGGGAGGGACAGATACGCAGTATTTT. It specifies CASSSVVPRQGGTDTQYF.

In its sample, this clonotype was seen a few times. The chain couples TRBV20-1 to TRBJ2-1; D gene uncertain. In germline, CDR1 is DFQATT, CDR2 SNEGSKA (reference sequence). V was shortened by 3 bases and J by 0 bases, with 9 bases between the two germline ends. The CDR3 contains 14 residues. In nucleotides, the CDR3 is TGCAGTGCTAGTCTTCGGAGCTCCTACAATGAGCAGTTCTTC. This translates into CSASLRSSYNEQFF.

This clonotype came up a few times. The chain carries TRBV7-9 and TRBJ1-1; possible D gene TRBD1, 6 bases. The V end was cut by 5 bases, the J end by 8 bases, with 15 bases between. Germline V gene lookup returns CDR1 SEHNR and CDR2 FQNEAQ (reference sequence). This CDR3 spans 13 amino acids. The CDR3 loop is CASSPPGALEAFF. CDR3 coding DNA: TGTGCCAGCAGCCCGCCGGGGGCGTTAGAAGCTTTCTTT.

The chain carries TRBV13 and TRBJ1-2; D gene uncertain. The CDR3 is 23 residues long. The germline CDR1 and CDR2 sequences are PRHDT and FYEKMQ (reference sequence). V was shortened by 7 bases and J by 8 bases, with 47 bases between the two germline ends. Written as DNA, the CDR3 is TGTGCCAGCACTTCCTTCTTCAGGTGGACGCTGGCCCATCCAACCCCTAAGATGGAGGGCTACACCTTC. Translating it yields CASTSFFRWTLAHPTPKMEGYTF.

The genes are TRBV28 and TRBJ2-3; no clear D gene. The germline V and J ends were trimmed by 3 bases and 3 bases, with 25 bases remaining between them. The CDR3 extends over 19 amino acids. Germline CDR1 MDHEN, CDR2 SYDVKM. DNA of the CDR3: TGTGCCAGCAGTTTTACCCCCCCCTTTACAGCGTTAAGTACAGATACGCAGTATTTT. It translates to CASSFTPPFTALSTDTQYF.

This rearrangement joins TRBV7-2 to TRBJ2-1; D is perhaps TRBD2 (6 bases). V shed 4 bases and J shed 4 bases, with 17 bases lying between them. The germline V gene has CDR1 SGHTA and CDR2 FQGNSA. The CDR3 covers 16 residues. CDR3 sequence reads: CASSSTGTGTYNEQFF. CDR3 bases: TGTGCCAGCAGCTCGACCGGGACGGGGACTTACAATGAGCAGTTCTTC. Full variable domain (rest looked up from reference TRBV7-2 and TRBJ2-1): GAGVSQSPSNKVTEKGKDVELRCDPISGHTALYWYRQSLGQGLEFLIYFQGNSAPDKSGLPSDRFSAERTGGSVSTLTIQRTQQEDSAVYLCASSSTGTGTYNEQFFGPGTRLTVL.

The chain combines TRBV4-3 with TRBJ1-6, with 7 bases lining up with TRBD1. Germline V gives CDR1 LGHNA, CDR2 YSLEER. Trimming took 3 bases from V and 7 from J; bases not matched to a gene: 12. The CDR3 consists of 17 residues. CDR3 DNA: TGCGCCAGCAGCCAGACCCCCCATCCGGGACAGAATTCACCCCTCCACTTT. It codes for CASSQTPHPGQNSPLHF.

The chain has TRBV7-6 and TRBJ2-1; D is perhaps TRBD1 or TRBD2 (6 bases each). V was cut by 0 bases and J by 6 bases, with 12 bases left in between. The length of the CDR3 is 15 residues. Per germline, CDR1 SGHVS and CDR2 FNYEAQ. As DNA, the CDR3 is TGTGCCAGCAGCTTAGCCGGAGGGGGTCCCAATGAGCAGTTCTTC. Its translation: CASSLAGGGPNEQFF.

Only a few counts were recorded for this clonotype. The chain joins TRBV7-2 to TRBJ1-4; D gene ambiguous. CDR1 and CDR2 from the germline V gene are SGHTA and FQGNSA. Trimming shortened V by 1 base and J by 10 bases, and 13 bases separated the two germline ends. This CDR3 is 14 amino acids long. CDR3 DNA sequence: TGTGCCAGCAGCTTAGGGGGAATGGGTAGAAAACTGTTTTTT. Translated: CASSLGGMGRKLFF.

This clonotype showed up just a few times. CDR3 bases: TGCGCCAGCAGCCAAGGAACAGCGGGGGGAGCGGGGGAGCAGTACTTC. Translating gives CASSQGTAGGAGEQYF. The rearrangement links TRBV4-3 to TRBJ2-7, with TRBD2 identical over 9 bases. This CDR3 is 16 amino acids long. Per the germline V gene, CDR1 is LGHNA and CDR2 is YSLEER. V was clipped by 1 base and J by 7 bases; unmatched bases: 11.

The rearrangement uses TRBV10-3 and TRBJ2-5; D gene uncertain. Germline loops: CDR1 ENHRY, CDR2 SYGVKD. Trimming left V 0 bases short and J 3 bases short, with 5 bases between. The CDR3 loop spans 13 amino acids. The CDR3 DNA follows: TGTGCCATCAGTGAGTCGGTGAAAGAGACCCAGTACTTC. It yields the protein CAISESVKETQYF.

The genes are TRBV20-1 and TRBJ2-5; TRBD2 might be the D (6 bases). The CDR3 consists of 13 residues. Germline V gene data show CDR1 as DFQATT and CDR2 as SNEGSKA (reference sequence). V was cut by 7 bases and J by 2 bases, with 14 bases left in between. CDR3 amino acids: CSVIRAGQETQYF. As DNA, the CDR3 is TGCAGTGTAATTCGGGCGGGGCAAGAGACCCAGTACTTC.

The DNA for the CDR3 is TGCAGTGCTAGGGGACTAGCGGGACTCTACGAGCAGTACTTC. Amino acids: CSARGLAGLYEQYF. V usage is TRBV20-1 and J usage is TRBJ2-7, with 13 bases fitting TRBD2. The CDR3 totals 14 residues. Germline CDR1 DFQATT, CDR2 SNEGSKA (reference sequence). V lost 3 bases and J lost 3; bases outside the gene matches: 2.

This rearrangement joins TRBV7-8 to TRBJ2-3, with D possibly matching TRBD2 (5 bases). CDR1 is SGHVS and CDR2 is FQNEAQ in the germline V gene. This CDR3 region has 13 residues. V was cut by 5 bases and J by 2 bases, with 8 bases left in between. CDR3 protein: CASSGSVTDTQYF. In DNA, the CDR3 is TGTGCCAGCAGCGGGAGCGTCACAGATACGCAGTATTTT.

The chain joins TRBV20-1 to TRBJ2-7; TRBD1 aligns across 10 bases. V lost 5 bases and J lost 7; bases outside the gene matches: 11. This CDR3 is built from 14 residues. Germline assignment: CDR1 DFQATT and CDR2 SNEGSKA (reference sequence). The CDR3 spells CSAGTGTGVGEQYF. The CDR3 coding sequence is TGCAGTGCTGGGACCGGGACAGGGGTCGGAGAGCAGTACTTC.

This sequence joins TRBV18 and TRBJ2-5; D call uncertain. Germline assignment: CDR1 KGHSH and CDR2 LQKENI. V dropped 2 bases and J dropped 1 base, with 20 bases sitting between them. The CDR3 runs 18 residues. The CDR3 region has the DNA TGTGCCAGCTCACCAACCGAGCTGTCCCAAACGGGCCAAGAGACCCAGTACTTC. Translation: CASSPTELSQTGQETQYF.

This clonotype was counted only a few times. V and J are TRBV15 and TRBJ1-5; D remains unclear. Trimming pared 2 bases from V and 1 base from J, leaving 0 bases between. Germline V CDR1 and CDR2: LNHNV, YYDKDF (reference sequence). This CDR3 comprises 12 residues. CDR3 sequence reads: CATSRSNQPQHF. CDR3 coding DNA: TGTGCCACCAGCAGAAGCAATCAGCCCCAGCATTTT.

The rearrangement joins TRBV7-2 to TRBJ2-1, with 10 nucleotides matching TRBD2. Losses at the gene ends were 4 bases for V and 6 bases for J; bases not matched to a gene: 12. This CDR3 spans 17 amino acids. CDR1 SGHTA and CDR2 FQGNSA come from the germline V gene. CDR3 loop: CASSSLTSGRGLNEQFF. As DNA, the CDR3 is TGTGCCAGCAGCTCCCTAACCAGCGGGAGGGGTCTCAATGAGCAGTTCTTC.

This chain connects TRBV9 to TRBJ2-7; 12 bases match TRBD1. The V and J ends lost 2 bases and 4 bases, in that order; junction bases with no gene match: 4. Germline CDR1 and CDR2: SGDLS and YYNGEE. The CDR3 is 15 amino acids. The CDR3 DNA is TGTGCCAGCAGCGTGGGACAGGGGGCGGGATACGAGCAGTACTTC. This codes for CASSVGQGAGYEQYF.

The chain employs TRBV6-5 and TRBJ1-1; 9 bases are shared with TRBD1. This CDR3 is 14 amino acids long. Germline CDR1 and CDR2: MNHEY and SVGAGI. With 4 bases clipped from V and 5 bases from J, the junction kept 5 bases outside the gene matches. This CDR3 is CASSFDRGRTEAFF. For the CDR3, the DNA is TGTGCCAGCAGTTTCGACAGGGGGAGGACTGAAGCTTTCTTT.